This TCR beta chain was sequenced for a study of blood T cell repertoires in COVID-19. The wider study: Samples came from the United States, Italy and Spain, spanning acute and convalescent COVID-19. T cells, B-cell-depleted T cells, or PBMCs supplied cDNA or gDNA.

Per germline, CDR1 KGHSH and CDR2 LQKENI. The ends were cut back, 2 bases at V and 6 bases at J, with 11 bases in the middle. This CDR3 spans 14 amino acids. In the original processing: From reference gene primer amplification, estimates of nucleated cell counts were derived. The table came from immunoSEQ multiplex PCR; TCRdb's copy has only in-frame clones and leaves some out. The V and J calls and clone size are taken from that table; D and trimming were inferred from the DNA. The table has over 120,000 clones, 80% to 90% seen once. The genes are TRBV18 and TRBJ2-1, with D unresolved. The TCR was taken from a woman between 50 and 59 years old with acute or convalescent COVID-19. The sequencing sample was made of peripheral blood. CDR3 bases: TGTGCCAGCTCACCAGCACAGTTTGGCAATGAGCAGTTCTTC. Translating gives CASSPAQFGNEQFF.